This T cell receptor beta chain originates from a study of vaccination and CD4 T cells after COVID-19. The Oncomine TCR Beta short-read assay sequenced DNA from cultured CD4+ T cells. TCRdb re-called the PCR reads through MiXCR, storing one row per CDR3 protein. This sample has over 20,000 distinct CDR3 sequences, with 40% to 50% found just once. Turning to this clonotype: Its cognate antigen is unknown.

Germline lookup yields CDR1 SGHAT and CDR2 FQNNGV. The CDR3 contains 15 residues. V lost 4 bases and J lost 2, with 14 bases in between. Treatment specified: approximately 9-day PBMC culture with coronavirus spike peptide pools or control peptides (ViraFEST assay). The receptor was isolated from a human donor who received a COVID-19 vaccine. The rearrangement links TRBV11-2 to TRBJ2-5; D remains ambiguous. Here the sequenced sample was CD4+ T cells from blood, cultured in vitro, taken before SARS-CoV-2 vaccination. In nucleotides, the CDR3 is TGTGCCAGCAGCTCGCCATTTTTGATGCAAGAGACCCAGTACTTC. Translated, it gives CASSSPFLMQETQYF.